Given below is one TCR beta chain in context. The antigen remains undetermined. By way of CD45RO/CCR7/CD25/CD127/CD95/CD27, the CD4+ regulatory, stem cell-like memory, central memory and naive cells were sorted. This CDR3 has 17 residues. V dropped 0 bases and J dropped 4 bases, with 16 bases sitting between them. Germline values: CDR1 MGHDK, CDR2 SYGVNS. The data were obtained in a study of beta chain features in type 1 diabetes. Background on the study: What patients shared with healthy donors was a similar profile of age, gender and cell yields. Notes on the study in general: Within each of all four CD4+ subsets, Type 1 diabetes patients had TCRB CDR3s that were moderately but significantly shorter.

What was sequenced were expressed TCRB transcripts, since all of the isolated RNA had been reverse transcribed. The assay was immunoSEQ multiplex PCR, and TCRdb's table has in-frame clones only and misses some. Among 900,000 or so clones listed, roughly 15% were seen once. The chain joins TRBV25-1 to TRBJ2-4; D gene unclear. This clonotype was sampled from a woman under 30 in good health. Sequences were obtained from naive CD4+ T cells from blood. In DNA, the CDR3 is TGTGCCAGCAGTGAATATATTCTTATGGCCGTAAAAAACATTCAGTACTTC. Translated: CASSEYILMAVKNIQYF.